A single TCR beta chain is shown here with its context. The sample is drawn from a study of cytomegalovirus exposure and HLA in healthy donors. CDR1 and CDR2 from the germline V gene are MGHRA and YSYEKL. CDR3 size: 16 residues. The J segment lost 1 base and the V segment lost 4 bases, leaving 5 bases of the junction unmatched. PCR was performed using 60 Vbeta and 13 Jbeta primers. The table came from immunoSEQ multiplex PCR; TCRdb's copy has only in-frame clones and leaves some out. The ten top clones account for roughly 2%, within a sample of about 150,000 clones. Sequencing was done on a sample of PBMCs. V usage is TRBV4-1 and J usage is TRBJ2-5; 11 nucleotides line up with TRBD2. The TCR comes from a man aged 25 to 40 in good health and CMV-seronegative. The CDR3: CASSLRLAGIQETQYF. In DNA form, the CDR3 reads TGCGCCAGCAGCCTTAGACTAGCGGGGATCCAAGAGACCCAGTACTTC.